This is a list of T cell receptor beta chains from one sample in a study of cytomegalovirus exposure and HLA in healthy donors. Sequencing used immunoSEQ multiplex PCR; TCRdb keeps in-frame clones, though not all of them. The sample lists roughly 190,000 clones, about 90% occurring once. What was sequenced was PBMCs. Receptors originate from a boy aged 2 to 10 in good health and CMV-seronegative. Both conserved end residues are part of each CDR3. A D gene is named only where the DNA matches it firmly. Clone size is given for some rows only: seen once, a few or many times, or a class if the clone is expanded.

clone size: -
V gene: TRBV30
J gene: TRBJ2-6
D gene: -
CDR3 protein: CAWSFYRTSGSGANVLTF
CDR3 DNA: TGTGCCTGGAGTTTTTACCGGACTTCGGGGTCTGGGGCCAACGTCCTGACTTTC

clone size: -
V gene: TRBV6-1
J gene: TRBJ2-1
D gene: TRBD2
CDR3 protein: CASRPLAGADNEQFF
CDR3 DNA: TGTGCCAGCAGGCCACTAGCGGGAGCAGATAATGAGCAGTTCTTC

clone size: -
V gene: TRBV5-1
J gene: TRBJ1-1
D gene: TRBD1
CDR3 protein: CASSLTQGSEAFF
CDR3 DNA: TGCGCCAGCAGCTTGACACAGGGGAGTGAAGCTTTCTTT

clone size: once
V gene: TRBV27
J gene: TRBJ1-4
D gene: TRBD1
CDR3 protein: CASSLIGTAPTNEKLFF
CDR3 DNA: TGTGCCAGCAGTTTAATCGGGACAGCTCCTACTAATGAAAAACTGTTTTTT

clone size: -
V gene: TRBV13
J gene: TRBJ2-1
D gene: TRBD1
CDR3 protein: CASSSDRGAEQFF
CDR3 DNA: TGTGCCAGCAGCTCGGACAGGGGGGCCGAGCAGTTCTTC

clone size: -
V gene: TRBV28
J gene: TRBJ2-7
D gene: -
CDR3 protein: CASSSFYEQYF
CDR3 DNA: TGTGCCAGCAGTTCCTTTTACGAGCAGTACTTC

clone size: few
V gene: TRBV6-6
J gene: TRBJ2-7
D gene: -
CDR3 protein: CASGSTYEQYF
CDR3 DNA: TGTGCCAGCGGGAGCACCTACGAGCAGTACTTC

clone size: -
V gene: TRBV18
J gene: TRBJ1-5
D gene: -
CDR3 protein: CASSVQGLDQPQHF
CDR3 DNA: TGTGCCAGCTCAGTACAGGGTCTCGATCAGCCCCAGCATTTT

clone size: -
V gene: TRBV6-5
J gene: TRBJ1-1
D gene: -
CDR3 protein: CASSYRGELPFF
CDR3 DNA: TGTGCCAGCAGTTACAGGGGCGAGCTTCCATTCTTT

clone size: -
V gene: TRBV10-3
J gene: TRBJ2-3
D gene: TRBD2
CDR3 protein: CAISALGGGFDNTDTQYF
CDR3 DNA: TGTGCCATCAGTGCTCTTGGGGGGGGGTTCGATAACACAGATACGCAGTATTTT

clone size: -
V gene: TRBV6-5
J gene: TRBJ1-1
D gene: -
CDR3 protein: CASSYTENTEAFF
CDR3 DNA: TGTGCCAGCAGTTACACAGAGAACACTGAAGCTTTCTTT

clone size: -
V gene: TRBV5-4
J gene: TRBJ2-5
D gene: TRBD2
CDR3 protein: CASSLVTGGQETQYF
CDR3 DNA: TGTGCCAGCAGCTTGGTAACGGGAGGGCAGGAGACCCAGTACTTC

clone size: -
V gene: TRBV5-8
J gene: TRBJ1-3
D gene: -
CDR3 protein: CASSLELGGTGNTIYF
CDR3 DNA: TGTGCCAGCAGCTTGGAGTTGGGGGGAACTGGAAACACCATATATTTT

clone size: once
V gene: TRBV9
J gene: TRBJ2-3
D gene: -
CDR3 protein: CASSVEGGAGTDTQYF
CDR3 DNA: TGTGCCAGCAGCGTAGAAGGCGGCGCGGGCACAGATACGCAGTATTTT

clone size: -
V gene: TRBV2
J gene: TRBJ1-1
D gene: -
CDR3 protein: CASSGGREGDTEAFF
CDR3 DNA: TGTGCCAGCAGTGGAGGCAGGGAGGGTGACACTGAAGCTTTCTTT

clone size: -
V gene: TRBV4-1
J gene: TRBJ1-2
D gene: -
CDR3 protein: CASSQPGRGNGYTF
CDR3 DNA: TGCGCCAGCAGCCAACCGGGGAGGGGAAATGGCTACACCTTC